The next 32 T cell receptor beta chains were all read from a single sample in a study of OX40 agonist ivuxolimab in advanced cancers. Measured with immunoSEQ multiplex PCR; TCRdb has only the in-frame clones, and not every one. Of fewer than 65,000 clones in the sample, approximately 90% were seen once. This material consisted of CD4+ or CD8+ T cells sorted from blood, taken in a trial of the OX40 agonist ivuxolimab. These receptors originate from an adult with an advanced solid tumor such as melanoma, head and neck, liver or kidney cancer.

CDR3 sequence (DNA): TGTGCCAGCAGCCCGTACGGACAGGGGGATAATGAAAAACTGTTTTTT. Protein: CASSPYGQGDNEKLFF. This chain links TRBV5-5 with TRBJ1-4; 10 bases are a match to TRBD1. V was clipped by 4 bases and J by 4 bases; unmatched bases: 7. CDR1 and CDR2 from the germline V gene are SGHKS and YYEKEE (reference sequence). The CDR3 consists of 16 residues.

The DNA for the CDR3 is TGTGCCAGCAGTGAACGGCGATTCACGAACTATGGCTACACCTTC. Its translation: CASSERRFTNYGYTF. The chain has TRBV2 and TRBJ1-2, with D hard to call. The V end lost 2 bases, the J end lost 2 bases, and 12 bases lay between the germline ends. The germline gives CDR1 SNHLY, CDR2 FYNNEI. CDR3 length: 15 amino acids.

The J gene is TRBJ1-1, the V gene TRBV7-8, with D hard to call. Germline loops: CDR1 SGHVS, CDR2 FQNEAQ. The CDR3 is 12 amino acids. The V end lost 2 bases, the J end lost 5 bases, and 6 bases lay between the germline ends. The CDR3 spells CASSLSVTEAFF. In nucleotides, the CDR3 is TGTGCCAGCAGCTTATCGGTAACTGAAGCTTTCTTT. The full variable domain, in which reference TRBV7-8 and TRBJ1-1 provide the parts outside the CDR3, is GAGVSQSPRYKVAKRGQDVALRCDPISGHVSLFWYQQALGQGPEFLTYFQNEAQLDKSGLPSDRFFAERPEGSVSTLKIQRTQQEDSAVYLCASSLSVTEAFFGQGTRLTVV.

This rearrangement joins TRBV7-5 to TRBJ1-2; the table's D gene call, TRBD1, was not cross checked with the DNA. TRBV7-5 has pseudogene status. CDR3 length equals 14 residues. CDR3 in DNA: TGTGCCAGAAGCTTAGTTGGGGCGGTACAAGGCTACACCTTC. Its translation is CARSLVGAVQGYTF.

This chain links TRBV25-1 with TRBJ1-1, with 8 bases identical to TRBD1. The trim removed 4 bases at V and 1 base at J, leaving 11 bases unmatched. In germline, CDR1 is MGHDK, CDR2 SYGVNS. The CDR3 is 17 residues long. The CDR3 here is CASSAPQGVVSNTEAFF. CDR3 nucleotide sequence: TGTGCCAGCAGTGCCCCACAGGGGGTAGTCTCGAACACTGAAGCTTTCTTT.

This rearrangement joins TRBV18 to TRBJ2-2, with no clear D. This CDR3 spans 16 amino acids. The V gene lost 3 bases and the J gene lost 1 base, with 12 bases spanning the gap. Germline CDR1 and CDR2: KGHSH and LQKENI. The CDR3 here is CASSPQTGMNTGELFF. The CDR3 nucleotides are TGTGCCAGCTCACCGCAGACGGGCATGAACACCGGGGAGCTGTTTTTT.

The V and J genes are TRBV5-1 and TRBJ2-7; TRBD2 might be the D (6 bases). Germline CDR1 is SGHRS and CDR2 is YFSETQ. Between the trimmed V and J ends, which lost 5 bases and 6 bases, there was a span of 12 bases. The CDR3 is 12 amino acids. DNA for the CDR3: TGCGCCAGCAGGGACCCCGGGGGCGAGCAGTACTTC. Translating it yields CASRDPGGEQYF.

CDR3 coding DNA: TGTGCCAGCAGTGAATTGGGAATTCCCAGTCGAGACACTGAAGCTTTCTTT. Protein sequence: CASSELGIPSRDTEAFF. This chain joins TRBV6-1 and TRBJ1-1; D ambiguous. The germline V gene encodes CDR1 MNHNS and CDR2 SASEGT. V lost 2 bases, J lost 3 bases, and 19 bases lay in between. The CDR3 loop spans 17 amino acids.

The chain links TRBV6-1 to TRBJ2-1; 8 positions match TRBD1. The CDR3 consists of 15 residues. Germline lookup yields CDR1 MNHNS and CDR2 SASEGT. The junction had 5 bases not matched to a gene; V was cut back by 3 bases and J by 4 bases. The CDR3 loop reads CASSEPRQGYNEQFF. The CDR3 DNA reads as TGTGCCAGCAGTGAGCCGAGACAGGGGTACAATGAGCAGTTCTTC.

With respect to this clone: The conserved phenylalanine or tryptophan is not found at the CDR3 terminus, so this likely reflects a read error. The chain uses TRBV4-2 and TRBJ1-1; D perhaps matches TRBD1 (5 bases). This CDR3 region has 14 residues. Germline lookup yields CDR1 LGHNA and CDR2 YNFKEQ. The V end lost 8 bases, the J end lost 1 base, and 14 bases lay between the germline ends. The CDR3 nucleotides are TGTGCCAGCGGCGGGGACGTATCGAACACTGAAGCTTTCCTT. Its translation is CASGGDVSNTEAFL.

The chain combines TRBV6-1 with TRBJ2-1; 10 bases map to TRBD1. In germline, CDR1 is MNHNS, CDR2 SASEGT. CDR3 size: 14 residues. The V segment lost 4 bases and the J segment 9 bases; nucleotides outside the gene matches: 6. As DNA, the CDR3 is TGTGCCAGCAGTGGTAAGACAGGGGGCACTGAGCAGTTCTTC. Its protein product is CASSGKTGGTEQFF.

The chain uses TRBV2 and TRBJ2-7, with 7 positions matching TRBD2. V was clipped by 4 bases and J by 2 bases; unmatched bases: 8. The CDR3 is 15 amino acids. The germline V gene has CDR1 SNHLY and CDR2 FYNNEI. CDR3 loop: CASSGISGVTYEQYF. In nucleotides, the CDR3 is TGTGCCAGCAGTGGTATAAGCGGGGTCACCTACGAGCAGTACTTC.

V is TRBV28 and J is TRBJ1-5; D unclear. With 5 bases removed from V and 2 bases from J, the gap between germline ends came to 10 bases. Germline CDR1 reads MDHEN; CDR2 reads SYDVKM. This CDR3 is 14 amino acids long. CDR3: CASSDLSGNQPQHF. In DNA form, the CDR3 reads TGTGCCAGCAGTGACTTATCGGGCAATCAGCCCCAGCATTTT. The complete variable domain, with remaining parts taken from reference TRBV28 and TRBJ1-5, reads DVKVTQSSRYLVKRTGEKVFLECVQDMDHENMFWYRQDPGLGLRLIYFSYDVKMKEKGDIPEGYSVSREKKERFSLILESASTNQTSMYLCASSDLSGNQPQHFGDGTRLSIL.

The chain uses TRBV15 and TRBJ1-5, with a weak D call TRBD1 (6 bases). Germline V lookup: CDR1 LNHNV, CDR2 YYDKDF (reference sequence). The CDR3 contains 15 residues. Between the trimmed V and J ends, which lost 5 bases and 2 bases, there was a span of 13 bases. Written as DNA, the CDR3 is TGTGCCACCAGCCCCACCCCAGGGGGCAATCAGCCCCAGCATTTT. Protein sequence: CATSPTPGGNQPQHF.

The rearrangement uses TRBV5-1 and TRBJ1-1, with D possibly being TRBD1 (6 bases). CDR1 and CDR2 (germline): SGHRS, YFSETQ. This CDR3 has 13 amino acids. V was shortened by 2 bases and J by 4 bases, with 9 bases between the two germline ends. The CDR3 nucleotides are TGCGCCAGCAGCTTCGAAGGGGGCACTGAAGCTTTCTTT. Encoded protein: CASSFEGGTEAFF.

The chain is built from TRBV5-5 and TRBJ2-5, with D tentatively TRBD1 or TRBD2 (5 bases each). The CDR3 runs to 17 residues. V was pared by 4 bases and J by 5 bases, with 24 bases between. The germline gives CDR1 SGHKS, CDR2 YYEKEE (reference sequence). The CDR3 is CASSGTGRTHLTETQYF. Here the CDR3 DNA reads TGTGCCAGCAGCGGGACGGGCAGAACCCATCTCACGGAGACCCAGTACTTC.

J is TRBJ2-6 and V is TRBV11-2; D gene unclear. Trimming stripped 1 base from V and 6 bases from J, with 4 bases between. The CDR3 runs to 13 residues. Germline-derived CDR1 and CDR2 are SGHAT and FQNNGV. CDR3 residues: CASSLGEANVLTF. CDR3 sequence (DNA): TGTGCCAGCAGCTTAGGTGAGGCCAACGTCCTGACTTTC.

V is TRBV29-1 and J is TRBJ2-1; D unresolved. Germline CDR1 reads SQVTM; CDR2 reads ANQGSEA. This CDR3 region has 14 residues. The ends were cut back, 3 bases at V and 0 bases at J, with 9 bases in the middle. CDR3 residues: CSVDGKSSYNEQFF. In nucleotides, the CDR3 is TGCAGCGTTGACGGCAAGAGCTCCTACAATGAGCAGTTCTTC.

The chain is built from TRBV2 and TRBJ2-1; TRBD2 is a possible D gene (6 bases). This CDR3 contains 15 residues. Per the germline V gene, CDR1 is SNHLY and CDR2 is FYNNEI. The V gene lost 5 bases and the J gene lost 2 bases, with 13 bases spanning the gap. The CDR3 loop reads CASSQSGGAYNEQFF. CDR3 coding DNA: TGTGCCAGCAGTCAAAGCGGAGGGGCCTACAATGAGCAGTTCTTC.

The chain uses TRBV7-9 and TRBJ1-2; D might be TRBD1 (6 bases). The CDR3 runs to 18 residues. Per the germline V gene, CDR1 is SEHNR and CDR2 is FQNEAQ (reference sequence). V gave up 2 bases and J gave up 2 bases, with 21 bases separating them. CDR3: CASSLLLGRGQPNYGYTF. The CDR3 DNA is TGTGCCAGCAGCTTATTGCTTGGCAGGGGCCAACCAAACTATGGCTACACCTTC.

The table lists this clone with a count of one. The rearrangement uses TRBV5-1 and TRBJ1-3; 7 nucleotides line up with TRBD1. Trimming at V came to 4 bases and at J to 0 bases, leaving 4 bases not matched to a gene. CDR1 is SGHRS, CDR2 YFSETQ, per germline. The CDR3 extends over 15 amino acids. CDR3 sequence: CASSTAGGSGNTIYF. In nucleotides, the CDR3 is TGCGCCAGCAGCACAGCAGGGGGCTCTGGAAACACCATATATTTT.

This clone was seen a few times. The CDR3 here is CASAGGQVNEKLFF. The DNA of the CDR3 is TGCGCCAGCGCTGGAGGACAGGTTAATGAAAAACTGTTTTTT. The chain uses TRBV5-1 and TRBJ1-4; 7 positions match TRBD1. Unmatched junction bases numbered 7, after V lost 7 bases and J lost 4 bases. The CDR3 has 14 amino acids. CDR1 is SGHRS, CDR2 YFSETQ, per germline.

This chain connects TRBV28 to TRBJ2-1; 8 bases are a match to TRBD1. Trimming cost V 3 bases and J 8 bases; bases outside gene matches: 9. This CDR3 spans 15 amino acids. Germline lookup yields CDR1 MDHEN and CDR2 SYDVKM. For the CDR3, the DNA is TGTGCCAGCAGTTTGTCGGCGGCAGGGGGCGATGAGCAGTTCTTC. This gives the protein CASSLSAAGGDEQFF.

The V and J genes are TRBV6-1 and TRBJ2-1; tentatively, D is TRBD2 (5 bases). The CDR3 extends over 15 amino acids. The ends were cut back, 2 bases at V and 3 bases at J, with 11 bases in the middle. The germline gives CDR1 MNHNS, CDR2 SASEGT. CDR3 sequence (DNA): TGTGCCAGCAGTGAATTCGAGGGCAGCTACAATGAGCAGTTCTTC. The encoded protein is CASSEFEGSYNEQFF.

The genes are TRBV10-1 and TRBJ1-3; 7 bases line up with TRBD1. The CDR3 length is 15 residues. Germline CDR1 reads WNHNN; CDR2 reads SYGVQD (reference sequence). V lost 6 bases to trimming and J lost 0 bases; unmatched junction nucleotides: 5. The chain's CDR3 is CASSTGTVSGNTIYF. CDR3 DNA sequence: TGCGCCAGCAGCACCGGGACAGTCTCTGGAAACACCATATATTTT.

V is TRBV5-1 and J is TRBJ2-2; unclear D gene. The V gene lost 3 bases and the J gene lost 5 bases, with 11 bases spanning the gap. This CDR3 contains 14 residues. Germline CDR1 is SGHRS and CDR2 is YFSETQ. The CDR3 sequence is CASSSTTYTGELFF. CDR3 sequence (DNA): TGCGCCAGCAGCTCGACAACTTATACCGGGGAGCTGTTTTTT.

A few counts support this clone. This chain joins TRBV19 and TRBJ2-7; TRBD1 matches 9 bases. Germline V gene lookup returns CDR1 LNHDA and CDR2 SQIVND (reference sequence). V trimming: 2 bases; J trimming: 3 bases; junction bases outside the gene matches: 8. The CDR3 covers 16 residues. CDR3 bases: TGTGCCAGTAGTATAACGGGGGGACAGGGTAACTACGAGCAGTACTTC. Its translation is CASSITGGQGNYEQYF.

The V gene is TRBV19, the J gene TRBJ2-3; 11 bases are shared with TRBD2. Germline CDR1 and CDR2: LNHDA and SQIVND (reference sequence). V lost 11 bases to trimming and J lost 7 bases; unmatched junction nucleotides: 11. This CDR3 region has 14 residues. The chain's CDR3 is CAAAERLAGNTQYF. The CDR3 bases are TGTGCCGCGGCCGAACGACTAGCGGGAAATACGCAGTATTTT. Complete variable domain (other parts from reference TRBV19 and TRBJ2-3): DGGITQSPKYLFRKEGQNVTLSCEQNLNHDAMYWYRQDPGQGLRLIYYSQIVNDFQKGDIAEGYSVSREKKESFPLTVTSAQKNPTAFYLCAAAERLAGNTQYFGPGTRLTVL.

The rearrangement uses TRBV5-1 and TRBJ2-1; 10 positions match TRBD2. The CDR3 loop spans 16 amino acids. Germline values: CDR1 SGHRS, CDR2 YFSETQ. Losses at the gene ends were 4 bases for V and 2 bases for J; bases not matched to a gene: 6. CDR3 DNA: TGCGCCAGCAGCCCAAGGACTAGCGGAGCCTACAATGAGCAGTTCTTC. This encodes CASSPRTSGAYNEQFF.

This chain connects TRBV25-1 to TRBJ2-1, with TRBD1 matching over 7 bases. Germline trimming cut 3 bases from V and 2 bases from J; bases unmatched to any gene: 10. Germline CDR1 MGHDK, CDR2 SYGVNS. CDR3 length equals 17 residues. The CDR3 nucleotides read TGTGCCAGCAGTGACCCCTTAACACAGGGGCCCTACAATGAGCAGTTCTTC. The encoded protein is CASSDPLTQGPYNEQFF.

This chain connects TRBV7-6 to TRBJ2-7, with TRBD2 identical over 7 bases. Germline lookup yields CDR1 SGHVS and CDR2 FNYEAQ. CDR3 length: 16 amino acids. The J segment lost 3 bases and the V segment lost 5 bases, leaving 13 bases of the junction unmatched. CDR3 region: CASSTRLSGDGYEQYF. The CDR3, as DNA: TGTGCCAGCAGCACTCGTTTAAGCGGGGATGGCTACGAGCAGTACTTC.

The V gene is TRBV6-5, the J gene TRBJ2-1; 10 bases fit TRBD2. Germline CDR1 and CDR2: MNHEY and SVGAGI. J lost 9 bases, V lost 2 bases, and 7 bases had no gene match. The CDR3 sequence is 15 residues long. The CDR3 DNA reads as TGTGCCAGCAGTTACGAGCGGGAGGGCCGGGGTGAGCAGTTCTTC. Protein: CASSYEREGRGEQFF.